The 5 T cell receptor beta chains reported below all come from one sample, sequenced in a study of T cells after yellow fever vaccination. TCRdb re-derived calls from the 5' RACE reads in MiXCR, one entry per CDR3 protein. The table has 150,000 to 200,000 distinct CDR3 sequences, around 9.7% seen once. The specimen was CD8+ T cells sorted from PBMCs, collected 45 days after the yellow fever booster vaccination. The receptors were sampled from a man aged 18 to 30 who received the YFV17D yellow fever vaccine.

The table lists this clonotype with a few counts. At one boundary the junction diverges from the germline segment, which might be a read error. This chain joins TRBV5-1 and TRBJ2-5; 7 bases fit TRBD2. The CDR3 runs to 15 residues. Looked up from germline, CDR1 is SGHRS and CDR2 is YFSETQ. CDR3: CASSLEGELAEGSHF. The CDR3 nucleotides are TGCGCCAGCAGCTTGGAAGGAGAGCTAGCGGAGGGCTCCCACTTC.

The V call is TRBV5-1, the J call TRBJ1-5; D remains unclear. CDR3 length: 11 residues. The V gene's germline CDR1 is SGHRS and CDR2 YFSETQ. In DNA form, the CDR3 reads TGCGCTCACGTAGGTGGCCAGCCCCAGCATTTT. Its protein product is CAHVGGQPQHF. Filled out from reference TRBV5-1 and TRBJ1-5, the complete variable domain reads KAGVTQTPRYLIKTRGQQVTLSCSPISGHRSVSWYQQTPGQGLQFLFEYFSETQRNKGNFPGRFSGRQFSNSRSEMNVSTLELGDSALYLCAHVGGQPQHFGDGTRLSIL.

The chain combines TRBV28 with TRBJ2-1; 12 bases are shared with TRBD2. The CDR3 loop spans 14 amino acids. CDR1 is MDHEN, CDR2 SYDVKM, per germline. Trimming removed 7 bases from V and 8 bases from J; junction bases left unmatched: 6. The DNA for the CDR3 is TGTGCCAGCACCCTAGCGGGGGGGAGTGATGAGCAGTTCTTC. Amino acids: CASTLAGGSDEQFF.

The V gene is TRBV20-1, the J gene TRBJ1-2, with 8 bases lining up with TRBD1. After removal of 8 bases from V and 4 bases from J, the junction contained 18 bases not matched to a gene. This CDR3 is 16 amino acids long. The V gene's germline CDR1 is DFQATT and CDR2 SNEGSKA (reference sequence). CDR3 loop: CSPREEGQGRGYGYTF. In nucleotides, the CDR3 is TGCAGTCCCCGGGAAGAAGGACAGGGAAGAGGCTATGGCTACACCTTC.

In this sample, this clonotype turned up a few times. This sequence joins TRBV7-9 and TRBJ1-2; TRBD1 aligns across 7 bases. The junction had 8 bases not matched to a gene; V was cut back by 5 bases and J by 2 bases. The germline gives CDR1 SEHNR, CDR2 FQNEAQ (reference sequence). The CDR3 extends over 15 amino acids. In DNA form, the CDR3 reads TGTGCCAGCAGCCCCGCAGGGGGGGTGAACTATGGCTACACCTTC. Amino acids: CASSPAGGVNYGYTF.